These T cell receptor beta chains were read from a single sample in a study of regulatory T cells in long-lasting Graves disease. TCRdb passed the multiplex PCR reads through MiXCR, listing each CDR3 protein once. The repertoire has roughly 440,000 distinct CDR3 sequences, roughly 15% of them found once; the top ten carry about 25%. This sample was shared with a second study, whose subject was T cells in Graves' hyperthyroidism and ophthalmopathy.

Specimen: peripheral blood mononuclear cells (PBMCs), collected at new diagnosis, from a patient treated with antithyroid drugs. The receptors come from a young woman with Graves disease. CDR3s include the opening cysteine and the closing phenylalanine or tryptophan. The order of the fields is CDR3 protein, CDR3 DNA, CDR3 length, clone size, D gene, J gene, V gene. D genes are given only for firm matches. Not all rows give a size; the values are once, few, many and, for expanded clones, a class.

CASSGTGDFEEQYF | TGTGCCAGCAGTGGGACAGGGGATTTTGAAGAGCAGTACTTC | 14 | many | TRBD1 | TRBJ2-7 | TRBV6-1
CASSEQGIGTDTQYF | TGTGCCAGCAGTGAGCAGGGTATAGGCACAGATACGCAGTATTTT | 15 | many | . | TRBJ2-3 | TRBV2
CASSLGALGSPLHF | TGTGCCAGCAGTTTAGGGGCATTGGGTTCACCCCTCCACTTT | 14 | few | . | TRBJ1-6 | TRBV28
CASSPQRLNEKLFF | TGTGCCAGCAGCCCACAGCGCCTCAATGAAAAACTGTTTTTT | 14 | . | . | TRBJ1-4 | TRBV7-9
CSAIAGTPAYNEQFF | TGCAGTGCTATCGCCGGGACCCCTGCCTACAATGAGCAGTTCTTC | 15 | many | . | TRBJ2-1 | TRBV20-1
CASSFRLRGVYEQYF | TGTGCCAGCAGTTTTCGGCTAAGGGGAGTCTACGAGCAGTACTTC | 15 | many | . | TRBJ2-7 | TRBV28
CASTGTSGAYEQYF | TGTGCCAGTACCGGGACTAGCGGAGCTTACGAGCAGTACTTC | 14 | many | TRBD2 | TRBJ2-7 | TRBV2
CASREGGQGEQYF | TGTGCCAGTAGGGAGGGGGGACAGGGCGAGCAGTACTTC | 13 | few | TRBD1 | TRBJ2-7 | TRBV7-9
CATSDTSGRSSYNEQFF | TGTGCCACCAGTGATACTAGCGGGAGGAGCTCCTACAATGAGCAGTTCTTC | 17 | many | TRBD2 | TRBJ2-1 | TRBV24-1
CASSSPVPSGRKQETQYF | TGTGCCAGCAGCTCGCCGGTTCCTAGCGGGAGGAAGCAAGAGACCCAGTACTTC | 18 | few | TRBD2 | TRBJ2-5 | TRBV5-6
CASSENPYNEQFF | TGTGCCAGCAGTGAAAACCCGTACAATGAGCAGTTCTTC | 13 | many | . | TRBJ2-1 | TRBV2
CASRPTGTASTDTQYF | TGTGCCAGCAGACCGACCGGGACAGCCAGCACAGATACGCAGTATTTT | 16 | many | TRBD1 | TRBJ2-3 | TRBV28
CSVGGGAIRATEAFF | TGCAGCGTTGGGGGGGGCGCGATAAGGGCCACTGAAGCTTTCTTT | 15 | few | . | TRBJ1-1 | TRBV29-1
CASSPTSGTYEQFF | TGTGCCAGCAGTCCGACTAGCGGGACGTATGAGCAGTTCTTC | 14 | many | TRBD2 | TRBJ2-1 | TRBV7-3
CASSQALWRGTDTQYF | TGCGCCAGCAGCCAAGCACTTTGGCGCGGCACAGATACGCAGTATTTT | 16 | few | . | TRBJ2-3 | TRBV4-1
CASSQDFPEYNEQFF | TGTGCCAGCAGTCAGGACTTCCCTGAATACAATGAGCAGTTCTTC | 15 | many | . | TRBJ2-1 | TRBV28
CASTYLRGTGNLDAPPQYF | TGTGCCAGCACCTACCTCAGGGGGACAGGGAACTTAGACGCCCCCCCCCAGTACTTC | 19 | many | TRBD1 | TRBJ2-5 | TRBV28
CASSLGPSGSGSTDTQYF | TGTGCCAGCAGCTTAGGACCGTCCGGGAGCGGAAGCACAGATACGCAGTATTTT | 18 | many | . | TRBJ2-3 | TRBV7-2
CANSQGGTVKNIQYF | TGTGCCAACAGCCAAGGCGGGACAGTTAAAAACATTCAGTACTTC | 15 | few | . | TRBJ2-4 | TRBV3-1
CASSFLIGTSGKETQYF | TGTGCCAGCAGTTTCCTGATAGGGACTAGCGGAAAAGAGACCCAGTACTTC | 17 | . | TRBD2 | TRBJ2-5 | TRBV6-5
CASSSPTSGGVTNTQYF | TGTGCCAGCAGCTCACCAACTAGCGGGGGGGTCACGAATACGCAGTATTTT | 17 | many | TRBD2 | TRBJ2-3 | TRBV11-2
CASSQGSGRESYEQYF | TGCGCCAGCAGCCAAGGGAGTGGGAGGGAGTCCTACGAGCAGTACTTC | 16 | few | TRBD2 | TRBJ2-7 | TRBV4-3
CASKRSVETYGYTF | TGTGCCAGCAAAAGGTCGGTCGAGACCTATGGCTACACCTTC | 14 | few | . | TRBJ1-2 | TRBV6-1
CATSDLSGSRHTGELFF | TGTGCCACCAGTGACCTAAGCGGGTCCCGTCACACCGGGGAGCTGTTTTTT | 17 | once | . | TRBJ2-2 | TRBV24-1
CASSKTPFNEQFF | TGTGCCAGCAGCAAGACCCCATTCAATGAGCAGTTCTTC | 13 | many | . | TRBJ2-1 | TRBV7-2
CASSPLLIGGHLMNTDAFF | TGTGCCAGCAGCCCATTATTGATCGGGGGGCACCTAATGAACACTGATGCTTTCTTT | 19 | . | . | TRBJ1-1 | TRBV7-3
CASSPPAGRYGYTF | TGTGCCAGCAGCCCCCCCGCAGGGAGGTATGGCTACACCTTC | 14 | . | . | TRBJ1-2 | TRBV7-2
CAIVADEQYF | TGTGCCATCGTGGCAGACGAGCAGTACTTC | 10 | few | . | TRBJ2-7 | TRBV10-3
CSAPIAGEFEQYF | TGCAGTGCCCCAATAGCGGGAGAATTCGAGCAGTACTTC | 13 | many | TRBD2 | TRBJ2-7 | TRBV20-1
CAGQTGTSSYNEQFF | TGTGCCGGGCAAACGGGGACTAGCTCCTACAATGAGCAGTTCTTC | 15 | many | TRBD2 | TRBJ2-1 | TRBV30
CASSVVKREGPPQRSYNEQFF | TGTGCCAGCAGCGTAGTTAAACGGGAGGGCCCTCCTCAACGCTCCTACAATGAGCAGTTCTTC | 21 | few | TRBD2 | TRBJ2-1 | TRBV9
CASSPRTSPLYEQYF | TGTGCCAGCAGCCCCAGGACTAGCCCCTTATACGAGCAGTACTTC | 15 | many | TRBD2 | TRBJ2-7 | TRBV13